Sequencing of this T cell receptor (beta chain) was carried out in a study of regulatory T cells in long-lasting Graves disease. Findings and caveats of the study: Sample size was small, which may have lowered accuracy.

Time point indicated: newly diagnosed GD, antithyroid drugs for less than 3 months. The TCR library was made from RNA that had been extracted from PBMCs in TRIzol. Turning to this clonotype: Its antigen is not identified.

TCR beta libraries were built with iRepertoire HTBI primers and Arm-PCR of CDR3 regions. Study processing details: Detected in the samples were about 60 TRBV and 15 or so TRBJ segments. TCRdb re-analysed the multiplex PCR reads in MiXCR, keeping a single row per CDR3 protein. The V and J calls and clone size are TCRdb's, not the authors'. This table has 350,000 to 500,000 distinct CDR3 sequences, approximately 14% appearing once. Germline CDR1 reads SGHVS; CDR2 reads FNYEAQ. This CDR3 is 16 amino acids long. The trim removed 0 bases at V and 8 bases at J, leaving 9 bases unmatched. This sample also appeared in a second study, on T cells in Graves' hyperthyroidism and ophthalmopathy. That study adds: Uncontrolled infection, other autoimmune disease, pregnancy or lactation barred patients from enrollment. Initially, a first-round RT-PCR of the TCR CDR3 employed the HTBI primer set.

The TCR comes from a woman aged 50 to 60 with Graves disease. This chain uses TRBV7-6 with TRBJ2-1; 8 positions match TRBD2. The material sequenced was peripheral blood mononuclear cells (PBMCs), taken at new diagnosis, from a patient treated with antithyroid drugs. The CDR3 protein is CASSLAVRTSFYEQFF. In nucleotides, the CDR3 is TGTGCCAGCAGCTTAGCGGTAAGGACTAGCTTTTATGAGCAGTTCTTC.